This record covers a single TCR beta chain. Patients in Seattle were enrolled during active infection, then followed longitudinally. These data come from a study of blood T cell repertoires in COVID-19. Study-level information: There were acute and convalescent COVID-19 samples, and they came from the United States, Italy and Spain. Nucleic acid was either cDNA or gDNA, and it came from T cells, B-cell-depleted T cells, or PBMCs.

In the original analysis: Scientists estimated how many nucleated cells there were by amplifying reference gene primers. Here immunoSEQ multiplex PCR was the method, and the copy in TCRdb shows in-frame clones only, minus some. The D gene and trimming were derived from the DNA, and the V and J assignments and clone size from that table. The sample has more than 95,000 clones; 81% are singletons. Sequencing was carried out using peripheral blood. This clonotype originated in a man aged 25 to 40 with COVID-19, enrolled during active disease.

The CDR3 DNA reads TGTGCCAGCAGTTCAGGGGAAGATCAGCCCCAGCATTTT. Its protein product is CASSSGEDQPQHF. The chain has TRBV12-3 or TRBV12-4 and TRBJ1-5; perhaps TRBD1 as D (6 bases). V was shortened by 4 bases and J by 5 bases, with 9 bases between the two germline ends. This CDR3 spans 13 amino acids.